This T cell receptor (beta chain) was documented in a study of T cells after yellow fever vaccination. The study, taken as a whole, reports: After the booster, approximately 96% of CD4 and 88% of CD8 primary-response clones were re-detected.

A remark on this clonotype: Its antigen is undetermined.

TCR cDNA was made by 5'RACE template switching, adding a universal primer site and UMIs. TCRdb passed the 5' RACE reads through MiXCR, listing each CDR3 protein once. Of 250,000 to 400,000 distinct CDR3 sequences listed, roughly 4.3% are singletons. This material consisted of PBMCs, taken 15 days after the yellow fever booster vaccination. The TCR originated in a man between 18 and 29 years old who received the YFV17D yellow fever vaccine.

The CDR3 spells CSVRGLAEAFF. Written as DNA, the CDR3 is TGCAGCGTTCGGGGCTTGGCTGAAGCTTTCTTT. The chain uses TRBV29-1 and TRBJ1-1, with D perhaps TRBD1 (5 bases). Trimming removed 5 bases from V and 6 bases from J, with 10 bases in between. Germline V gene sequence: CDR1 SQVTM, CDR2 ANQGSEA. The CDR3 spans 11 residues.